This T cell receptor (beta chain) appears in the sequencing data of a study of blood T cell repertoires in COVID-19. Across the whole study: The origin of the acute and convalescent COVID-19 samples was the United States, Italy and Spain. PBMCs, B-cell-depleted T cells, or T cells were the source of the cDNA or gDNA that made up the material.

Authors' processing steps: For nucleated cells, counts were estimated from reference gene primer amplification. Generated by immunoSEQ multiplex PCR, the TCRdb table keeps only in-frame clones and is missing some. V and J calls plus clone size are reproduced from that table; the DNA served to infer D and trimming. There are 250,000 to 350,000 clones in the sample; around 81% occur only once, and around 4.1% lies in the top ten. Germline CDR1 is KGHSH and CDR2 is LQKENI. CDR3 size: 17 residues. V lost 1 base and J lost 0, with 15 bases in between. The sample comprised peripheral blood. The V and J genes are TRBV18 and TRBJ1-1; D call uncertain. This TCR derives from a woman aged 50 to 60 with active or convalescent COVID-19. DNA for the CDR3: TGTGCCAGCTCACCACAGGCGGGTGGGAGAATGAACACTGAAGCTTTCTTT. Its protein is CASSPQAGGRMNTEAFF. Complete variable domain (other parts from reference TRBV18 and TRBJ1-1): NAGVMQNPRHLVRRRGQEARLRCSPMKGHSHVYWYRQLPEEGLKFMVYLQKENIIDESGMPKERFSAEFPKEGPSILRIQQVVRGDSAAYFCASSPQAGGRMNTEAFFGQGTRLTVV.